This T cell receptor (beta chain) was profiled in a study of cytomegalovirus exposure and HLA in healthy donors. Overall study results and limits: Among TCR beta chains, those listed as cytomegalovirus-associated numbered some 170. First-cohort TCR clusters tended to co-occur in the 120 or so validation repertoires, a later analysis found. Cytomegalovirus status, reportedly, was diagnosed with high specificity and sensitivity by the classifier.

V was clipped by 5 bases and J by 3 bases; unmatched bases: 7. Per germline, CDR1 MNHNY and CDR2 SVGAGI (reference sequence). The CDR3 is 14 amino acids. This clone was picked up a small number of times. Its antigen is unidentified. The donors were members of the validation cohort comprising 100 to 150 subjects, separate from the approximately 710-subject first cohort. Clones were sequenced by immunoSEQ multiplex PCR, and TCRdb holds only the in-frame ones, with some missing. Altogether a few hundred thousand clones are present, around 90% being singletons, with the ten largest covering approximately 0.99%.

Sequences were obtained from PBMCs. The receptor was derived from a woman under 30 in good health and CMV-seronegative. The gene calls are TRBV6-6 and TRBJ2-7, with TRBD1 identical over 7 bases. The CDR3, as DNA: TGTGCCAGCAGTCCCGGGACAGTGAACTACGAGCAGTACTTC. It translates to CASSPGTVNYEQYF.